This T cell receptor beta chain was retrieved from a study of T cells after yellow fever vaccination. Per the germline V gene, CDR1 is LNHDA and CDR2 is SQIVND (reference sequence). V lost 5 bases to trimming and J lost 3 bases; unmatched junction nucleotides: 7. CDR3 length: 15 amino acids. This clonotype was observed a few times. MiXCR, run by TCRdb on the 5' RACE reads, gives a single entry per CDR3 protein. Here the sample spans about 550,000 distinct CDR3 sequences, 15% to 20% being singletons. Sequencing was performed on PBMCs, taken 15 days after the yellow fever booster vaccination. The receptor was isolated from a man aged 25-40 years who received the YFV17D yellow fever vaccine. The V call is TRBV19, the J call TRBJ2-7; 10 nucleotides match TRBD2. The CDR3 here is CASSFLAGDHYEQYF. The CDR3 DNA sequence: TGTGCCAGTAGTTTCCTAGCGGGAGACCACTACGAGCAGTACTTC.